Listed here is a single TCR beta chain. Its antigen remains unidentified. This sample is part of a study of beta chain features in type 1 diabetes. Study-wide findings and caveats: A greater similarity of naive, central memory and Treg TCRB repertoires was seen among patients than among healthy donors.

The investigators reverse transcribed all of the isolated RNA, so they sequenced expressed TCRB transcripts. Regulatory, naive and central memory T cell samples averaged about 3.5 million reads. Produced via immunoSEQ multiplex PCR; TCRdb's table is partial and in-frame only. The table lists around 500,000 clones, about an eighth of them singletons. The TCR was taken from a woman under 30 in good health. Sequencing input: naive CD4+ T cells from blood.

CDR3 in DNA: TGCAGCGTTGGTAAGCGGGGGGCCCTACTACATGAGCAGTTCTTC. This sequence encodes CSVGKRGALLHEQFF. The chain carries TRBV29-1 and TRBJ2-1, with 9 bases that match TRBD2. The CDR3 is made up of 15 amino acids. Germline lookup yields CDR1 SQVTM and CDR2 ANQGSEA. V lost 4 bases and J lost 8; bases outside the gene matches: 12.